The 10 T cell receptor beta chains below all came from one sample that was sequenced in a study of cytomegalovirus exposure and HLA in healthy donors (dated by TCRdb to 2016 to 2017). The method was the immunoSEQ multiplex PCR assay. TCRdb limited this immuneACCESS table to in-frame rearrangements with V and J called. A share of clones is missing; checked studies link under half to unresolved V genes, and the rest is unexplained. Counted in this sample were about 360,000 clones; 86% of them appeared once. Of the sample, under 0.95% falls within the top ten clones. Sequenced input: PBMCs. The origin of the receptors is a woman between 18 and 29 years old in good health and CMV-seronegative.

This clone was counted a few times. V gene TRBV5-8 combines with J gene TRBJ1-1; D is ambiguous. Germline V gene lookup returns CDR1 SGHTS and CDR2 YDEGEE. CDR3 size: 15 residues. Trimming removed 0 bases from V and 3 bases from J, with 12 bases in between. The CDR3, as DNA: TGTGCCAGCAGCTTGGTTCCAGTTTTGGACACTGAAGCTTTCTTT. It yields the protein CASSLVPVLDTEAFF.

The rearrangement joins TRBV6-6 to TRBJ1-5; a possible D gene is TRBD1 (6 bases). Trimming left V 11 bases short and J 6 bases short, with 17 bases between. Germline-derived CDR1 and CDR2 are MNHNY and SVGAGI (reference sequence). The length of the CDR3 is 13 residues. CDR3 sequence: CAHGTSGGQPQHF. The CDR3 DNA sequence: TGTGCCCATGGGACATCCGGAGGTCAGCCCCAGCATTTT.

This chain joins TRBV5-1 and TRBJ2-3; TRBD1 might be the D (6 bases). Germline V gives CDR1 SGHRS, CDR2 YFSETQ. The CDR3 sequence is 17 residues long. V gave up 1 base and J gave up 0 bases, with 15 bases separating them. CDR3 loop: CASSLPRGGSSTDTQYF. The DNA of the CDR3 is TGCGCCAGCAGCTTGCCCCGTGGGGGCTCAAGCACAGATACGCAGTATTTT. The whole variable domain, remainder taken from reference TRBV5-1 and TRBJ2-3, is KAGVTQTPRYLIKTRGQQVTLSCSPISGHRSVSWYQQTPGQGLQFLFEYFSETQRNKGNFPGRFSGRQFSNSRSEMNVSTLELGDSALYLCASSLPRGGSSTDTQYFGPGTRLTVL.

The chain is built from TRBV30 and TRBJ2-2; D remains ambiguous. The germline CDR1 and CDR2 sequences are GTSNPN and SVGIG (reference sequence). The length of the CDR3 is 14 residues. The V end was cut by 2 bases, the J end by 1 base, with 8 bases between. CDR3 sequence: CAWSYNLNTGELFF. The CDR3 nucleotides read TGTGCCTGGAGTTATAATCTGAACACCGGGGAGCTGTTTTTT.

This sequence joins TRBV28 and TRBJ2-7; TRBD2 matches 10 bases. The germline gives CDR1 MDHEN, CDR2 SYDVKM. The CDR3 sequence is 16 residues long. The V gene end was trimmed by 7 bases and the J gene end by 6 bases; junction bases not matched to a gene: 15. The CDR3 bases are TGTGCCAGCAATACAGCGGCTAGCGGGAGTGGTTTCGAGCAGTACTTC. Amino acids: CASNTAASGSGFEQYF.

This clone was counted a single time. V usage is TRBV7-9 and J usage is TRBJ2-1; 9 bases are shared with TRBD1. Germline values: CDR1 SEHNR, CDR2 FQNEAQ (reference sequence). The CDR3 runs to 15 residues. Trimming cost V 5 bases and J 7 bases; bases outside gene matches: 9. CDR3: CASSLGTGRANEQFF. The CDR3 region has the DNA TGTGCCAGCAGCCTCGGGACAGGGCGGGCGAATGAGCAGTTCTTC.

This rearrangement joins TRBV21-1 to TRBJ2-5; the D call TRBD2 from the table was never checked on the DNA. TRBV21-1 is a pseudogene segment. This CDR3 is 14 amino acids long. This CDR3 reads CANPPGEGQETQYF. CDR3 nucleotide sequence: TGTGCCAACCCACCGGGGGAAGGGCAAGAGACCCAGTACTTC.

The chain carries TRBV28 and TRBJ2-7; 7 nucleotides align to TRBD2. Per germline, CDR1 MDHEN and CDR2 SYDVKM. The V segment lost 8 bases and the J segment 5 bases; nucleotides outside the gene matches: 9. The CDR3 is made up of 13 amino acids. The CDR3 loop reads CASGPGRRNEQYF. The CDR3 nucleotides are TGTGCCAGCGGACCCGGGAGGAGGAACGAGCAGTACTTC.

The chain has TRBV28 and TRBJ2-3, with D perhaps TRBD2 (5 bases). Per germline, CDR1 MDHEN and CDR2 SYDVKM. The CDR3 runs 15 residues. V gave up 6 bases and J gave up 2 bases, with 15 bases separating them. CDR3 residues: CASRRGLPITDTQYF. The CDR3 DNA follows: TGTGCCAGCAGGCGAGGGCTACCGATCACAGATACGCAGTATTTT.

The chain uses TRBV9 and TRBJ2-3; 10 nucleotides match TRBD2. The CDR3 contains 16 residues. V shed 2 bases, J shed 0 bases, and the junction held 3 bases outside the gene matches. CDR1 and CDR2 (germline): SGDLS, YYNGEE. Written as DNA, the CDR3 is TGTGCCAGCAGCGTTGGACTAGCGGTAAGCACAGATACGCAGTATTTT. This translates into CASSVGLAVSTDTQYF.